A single sample gave rise to the 8 T cell receptor beta chains below, sequenced in a study of blood T cells in healthy people across ages. It was with a sample-barcoded 5' primer and a J-beta primer mix that a second PCR of roughly 7 to 12 cycles was run. TCRdb re-called the 5' RACE reads with MiXCR, one entry per CDR3 protein. The data hold more than 700,000 distinct CDR3 sequences, with around half observed a single time. What was sequenced was blood. All receptors derive from a man older than 75 in good health.

Ten or more counts support this clonotype. The genes are TRBV7-2 and TRBJ2-7; 13 bases are shared with TRBD2. CDR3 length: 15 residues. V dropped 6 bases and J dropped 4; count of bases not matched to a gene: 6. Germline V CDR1 and CDR2: SGHTA, FQGNSA. In DNA form, the CDR3 reads TGTGCCAGCAGTCGGACTAGCGGGAGTAGGTACGAGCAGTACTTC. Its protein product is CASSRTSGSRYEQYF.

This clonotype was seen only once. The chain joins TRBV4-1 to TRBJ1-2; TRBD1 agrees at 7 bases. Germline CDR1 MGHRA, CDR2 YSYEKL. Trimming cost V 1 base and J 2 bases; bases outside gene matches: 4. This CDR3 is 15 amino acids long. The CDR3 spells CASSQVLGQNYGYTF. DNA of the CDR3: TGCGCCAGCAGCCAAGTACTGGGACAGAACTATGGCTACACCTTC.

This chain uses TRBV5-1 with TRBJ2-1; weak D call: TRBD2 (6 bases). The V end lost 4 bases, the J end lost 3 bases, and 11 bases lay between the germline ends. The CDR3 spans 14 residues. From germline, CDR1 is SGHRS and CDR2 YFSETQ. Written as DNA, the CDR3 is TGCGCCAGCAGCCCCGGGGGTTACTACAATGAGCAGTTCTTC. Residues: CASSPGGYYNEQFF.

The chain has TRBV12-3 or TRBV12-4 and TRBJ2-1, with TRBD1 matching 7 bases. The closer fit of TRBJ2-7 to the DNA end suggests the J call may be wrong. The CDR3 is made up of 14 amino acids. The chain's CDR3 is CASSFDRAFNEQYF. The DNA for the CDR3 is TGTGCCAGCAGTTTCGACAGGGCGTTCAATGAGCAGTACTTC.

The gene calls are TRBV7-2 and TRBJ2-1; D is unclear. Trimming removed 7 bases from V and 0 bases from J, with 13 bases in between. Germline assignment: CDR1 SGHTA and CDR2 FQGNSA. This CDR3 spans 15 amino acids. The chain's CDR3 is CASTISGYSYNEQFF. DNA for the CDR3: TGTGCCAGCACCATTTCGGGCTACTCCTACAATGAGCAGTTCTTC.

In its sample, this clonotype was seen a few times. The chain recombines TRBV29-1 with TRBJ1-2, with D perhaps TRBD1 (6 bases). Trimming stripped 7 bases from V and 7 bases from J, with 16 bases between. CDR3 length equals 12 residues. CDR1 SQVTM and CDR2 ANQGSEA come from the germline V gene. The CDR3 spells CSAGGGGSGYTF. The CDR3 DNA is TGCAGCGCCGGGGGCGGGGGCTCTGGCTACACCTTC.

The chain combines TRBV6-5 with TRBJ2-1; D ambiguous. This CDR3 region has 12 residues. Trimming removed 4 bases from V and 10 bases from J, with 11 bases in between. CDR1 and CDR2 from the germline V gene are MNHEY and SVGAGI. In DNA, the CDR3 is TGTGCCAGCAGTTCGTCCACGACCGAGCAGTTCTTC. Protein sequence: CASSSSTTEQFF.

V usage is TRBV18 and J usage is TRBJ1-5; 8 bases line up with TRBD1. The CDR3 totals 15 residues. Germline CDR1 KGHSH, CDR2 LQKENI. After removal of 2 bases from V and 7 bases from J, the junction contained 7 bases not matched to a gene. CDR3 nucleotide sequence: TGTGCCAGCTCACCAGGCGAGACAGGGGACCAGCCCCAGCATTTT. It translates to CASSPGETGDQPQHF.